Below are 15 T cell receptor beta chains sequenced from a single sample in a study of T cells after yellow fever vaccination. TCRdb reanalysed the 5' RACE reads using MiXCR and keeps one entry per CDR3 protein. The sample yields 250,000 to 300,000 distinct CDR3 sequences, over 4.5% seen once. Sequencing used CD4+ T cells sorted from PBMCs, obtained on the day of the yellow fever booster vaccination. These receptors all stem from a man younger than 35 who received the YFV17D yellow fever vaccine.

The chain is built from TRBV19 and TRBJ2-3, with D perhaps matching TRBD1 or TRBD2 (5 bases each). Germline CDR1 LNHDA, CDR2 SQIVND (reference sequence). The CDR3 is 15 amino acids. V lost 9 bases, J lost 4 bases, and 20 bases lay in between. The CDR3 DNA sequence: TGTGCCAGCCGTAGTATTCGGGACGGGGCAGATACGCAGTATTTT. This sequence encodes CASRSIRDGADTQYF. The full variable domain, with the rest looked up from reference TRBV19 and TRBJ2-3, is DGGITQSPKYLFRKEGQNVTLSCEQNLNHDAMYWYRQDPGQGLRLIYYSQIVNDFQKGDIAEGYSVSREKKESFPLTVTSAQKNPTAFYLCASRSIRDGADTQYFGPGTRLTVL.

The chain uses TRBV6-2 or TRBV6-3 and TRBJ1-6, with TRBD1 matching 10 bases. Germline V gene sequence: CDR1 MNHEY, CDR2 SVGEGT. Germline trimming cut 11 bases from V and 2 bases from J; bases unmatched to any gene: 6. This CDR3 is 15 amino acids long. This chain's CDR3 is CALGQGGTYNSPLHF. The CDR3 DNA is TGTGCCCTTGGACAGGGGGGAACCTATAATTCACCCCTCCACTTT.

This clonotype was observed a handful of times. This chain joins TRBV24-1 and TRBJ2-3; perhaps TRBD1 as D (6 bases). Trimming took off 6 bases at V and 9 bases at J, with 15 bases between the two ends. The CDR3 contains 13 residues. CDR1 and CDR2 (germline): KGHDR, SFDVKD. CDR3 amino acids: CATSLTTGHTQYF. Written as DNA, the CDR3 is TGTGCCACCAGTTTAACCACGGGACACACGCAGTATTTT.

Ten or more counts support this clonotype. This CDR3 is CASSQEGEKLFF. In DNA form, the CDR3 reads TGCGCCAGCAGCCAAGAGGGGGAAAAACTGTTTTTT. This chain links TRBV4-3 with TRBJ1-4; D remains ambiguous. Germline-derived CDR1 and CDR2 are LGHNA and YSLEER. This CDR3 contains 12 residues. The V end lost 0 bases, the J end lost 8 bases, and 4 bases lay between the germline ends.

This chain's CDR3 is CASRMDRAREGYTF. In DNA form, the CDR3 reads TGTGCCAGCAGAATGGACAGGGCCCGTGAGGGCTACACCTTC. The genes are TRBV7-2 and TRBJ1-2, with TRBD1 matching over 8 bases. J was trimmed by 8 bases and V by 6 bases; bases with no gene match: 11. This CDR3 has 14 amino acids. CDR1 is SGHTA and CDR2 is FQGNSA in the germline V gene.

This clonotype was recorded a few times. The V and J genes are TRBV7-9 and TRBJ1-1; no clear D. V shed 8 bases and J shed 5 bases, with 15 bases lying between them. Germline values: CDR1 SEHNR, CDR2 FQNEAQ (reference sequence). The CDR3 totals 13 residues. CDR3 DNA sequence: TGTGCCAGCTATCTCCAAGAGGGAACTGAAGCTTTCTTT. Translated: CASYLQEGTEAFF.

The chain employs TRBV5-1 and TRBJ1-4, with TRBD1 as a possible D gene (5 bases). CDR1 and CDR2 from the germline V gene are SGHRS and YFSETQ. The CDR3 covers 17 residues. V dropped 1 base and J dropped 0 bases, with 13 bases sitting between them. The CDR3 DNA is TGCGCCAGCAGCTTGTACGGGGCAGGAACAACTAATGAAAAACTGTTTTTT. It encodes CASSLYGAGTTNEKLFF. Together with reference TRBV5-1 and TRBJ1-4, the CDR3 gives the full variable domain: KAGVTQTPRYLIKTRGQQVTLSCSPISGHRSVSWYQQTPGQGLQFLFEYFSETQRNKGNFPGRFSGRQFSNSRSEMNVSTLELGDSALYLCASSLYGAGTTNEKLFFGSGTQLSVL.

This clonotype has only a few counts. The rearrangement joins TRBV18 to TRBJ1-1; D uncertain. Germline values: CDR1 KGHSH, CDR2 LQKENI. Trimming left V 5 bases short and J 1 base short, with 8 bases between. The CDR3 runs 13 residues. The CDR3 is CASSIPSNTEAFF. DNA of the CDR3: TGTGCCAGCTCAATACCATCGAACACTGAAGCTTTCTTT.

This clonotype was observed at least ten times. The CDR3 spells CASSATLAGVHDEQFF. Written as DNA, the CDR3 is TGTGCCAGCAGCGCGACCCTAGCGGGGGTTCACGATGAGCAGTTCTTC. The chain carries TRBV7-2 and TRBJ2-1, with 10 bases fitting TRBD2. The CDR3 contains 16 residues. From germline, CDR1 is SGHTA and CDR2 FQGNSA. The V segment lost 5 bases and the J segment 8 bases; nucleotides outside the gene matches: 12.

This clonotype has at least ten counts. The chain links TRBV29-1 to TRBJ2-7; possible D gene TRBD1, 5 bases. Germline-derived CDR1 and CDR2 are SQVTM and ANQGSEA. The CDR3 consists of 13 residues. V was cut by 7 bases and J by 5 bases, with 18 bases left in between. This CDR3 reads CSAKGQGDDEQYV. CDR3 coding DNA: TGCAGCGCTAAAGGCCAGGGCGACGACGAGCAGTACGTC.

This clonotype has more than one count but fewer than ten. The chain joins TRBV4-2 to TRBJ2-5; 10 nucleotides align to TRBD2. Germline trimming cut 0 bases from V and 4 bases from J; bases unmatched to any gene: 8. Germline V gene data show CDR1 as LGHNA and CDR2 as YNFKEQ. The CDR3 runs 17 residues. DNA of the CDR3: TGTGCCAGCAGCCAAGATTCAGCGGGGGGGCCGAGAGAGACCCAGTACTTC. It specifies CASSQDSAGGPRETQYF.

The CDR3 here is CASSSGVSTTDTQYF. CDR3 in DNA: TGTGCCAGCAGCTCCGGGGTGTCAACCACAGATACGCAGTATTTT. The rearrangement links TRBV7-2 to TRBJ2-3, with D maybe TRBD2 (5 bases). Trimming pared 4 bases from V and 2 bases from J, leaving 13 bases between. CDR3 length: 15 amino acids. Germline loops: CDR1 SGHTA, CDR2 FQGNSA.

The chain has TRBV2 and TRBJ2-2; 7 bases fit TRBD2. The CDR3 totals 14 residues. Per germline, CDR1 SNHLY and CDR2 FYNNEI. Trimming at V came to 9 bases and at J to 4 bases, leaving 8 bases not matched to a gene. The CDR3 DNA is TGTGCCAGTAAGGGAGGGAGATCCACCGGGGAGCTGTTTTTT. As protein: CASKGGRSTGELFF.

This clonotype was found many times. The rearrangement joins TRBV18 to TRBJ2-2; 8 bases are a match to TRBD1. This CDR3 has 15 amino acids. V lost 2 bases to trimming and J lost 7 bases; unmatched junction nucleotides: 6. The germline V gene encodes CDR1 KGHSH and CDR2 LQKENI. The CDR3 region is CASSPSTGDFGELFF. The CDR3 DNA follows: TGTGCCAGCTCACCATCGACAGGGGATTTCGGGGAGCTGTTTTTT.

This clonotype was counted ten times or more. The CDR3 nucleotides read TGTGCCAGCAGCCGGGGCAACTCTGGAAACACCATATATTTT. Its translation is CASSRGNSGNTIYF. This chain joins TRBV11-2 and TRBJ1-3, with D perhaps matching TRBD1 (5 bases). CDR3 length: 14 amino acids. In germline, CDR1 is SGHAT, CDR2 FQNNGV. V was shortened by 5 bases and J by 0 bases, with 8 bases between the two germline ends.